Following are 13 T cell receptor beta chains from one sample sequenced in a study of blood T cell repertoires in COVID-19. TCRdb's copy holds only in-frame clones and misses some; the assay was immunoSEQ multiplex PCR. The sample yields 320,000 or so clones, approximately 84% seen once. Sequenced material: PBMCs or T cells enriched from blood (not recorded which). The receptors derive from a woman in her 30s who had recovered from COVID-19.

The chain has TRBV5-5 and TRBJ1-2; no clear D. With 1 base removed from V and 4 bases from J, the gap between germline ends came to 8 bases. CDR1 is SGHKS, CDR2 YYEKEE, per germline (reference sequence). The CDR3 runs 13 residues. The CDR3 DNA is TGTGCCAGCAGCTTGACAGTCATCTATGGCTACACCTTC. Translating gives CASSLTVIYGYTF.

CDR3 in amino acids: CASSQEGGMGYTF. The CDR3 DNA reads as TGTGCCAGCAGCCAAGAAGGCGGGATGGGCTACACCTTC. The chain recombines TRBV3-1 (or the pseudogene TRBV3-2) with TRBJ1-2; D is unresolved. Per the germline V gene, CDR1 is LGHDT and CDR2 is YNNKEL (reference sequence). The CDR3 runs to 13 residues. V gave up 0 bases and J gave up 8 bases, with 10 bases separating them.

The chain couples TRBV5-1 to TRBJ2-3; possible D gene TRBD2, 6 bases. CDR3 length: 12 amino acids. V was pared by 5 bases and J by 5 bases, with 9 bases between. Germline lookup yields CDR1 SGHRS and CDR2 YFSETQ. The DNA of the CDR3 is TGCGCCAGCAGGGAAGCGGGAGATACGCAGTATTTT. Translated, it gives CASREAGDTQYF.

V is TRBV18 and J is TRBJ1-1; the D gene is possibly TRBD1 (5 bases). CDR1 and CDR2 (germline): KGHSH, LQKENI. Trimming stripped 1 base from V and 2 bases from J, with 8 bases between. CDR3 length: 14 residues. CDR3 region: CASSPRQSNTEAFF. In DNA form, the CDR3 reads TGTGCCAGCTCACCACGACAGAGTAACACTGAAGCTTTCTTT.

The V gene is TRBV7-9, the J gene TRBJ1-1; D is unresolved. Germline CDR1 SEHNR, CDR2 FQNEAQ (reference sequence). The CDR3 runs to 18 residues. V was shortened by 0 bases and J by 0 bases, with 17 bases between the two germline ends. This CDR3 is CASSLAVYSPSMNTEAFF. The CDR3 bases are TGTGCCAGCAGCTTAGCCGTCTACTCTCCCTCTATGAACACTGAAGCTTTCTTT.

This chain joins TRBV5-1 and TRBJ2-7, with D maybe TRBD1 (6 bases). Trimming removed 4 bases at V and 3 bases at J, with 17 bases between. The germline V gene has CDR1 SGHRS and CDR2 YFSETQ. This CDR3 comprises 15 residues. CDR3 loop: CASSPDSQGVYEQYF. The DNA for the CDR3 is TGCGCCAGCAGCCCGGACAGTCAAGGAGTCTACGAGCAGTACTTC.

The rearrangement joins TRBV6-6 to TRBJ2-1, with 10 bases that match TRBD1. The trim removed 3 bases at V and 2 bases at J, leaving 1 base unmatched. In germline, CDR1 is MNHNY, CDR2 SVGAGI (reference sequence). The CDR3 runs to 15 residues. CDR3 protein: CASSYGTGAYNEQFF. CDR3 nucleotides: TGTGCCAGCAGTTATGGGACAGGGGCCTACAATGAGCAGTTCTTC.

The chain links TRBV9 to TRBJ2-2, with 10 bases lining up with TRBD1. This CDR3 is built from 15 residues. Germline CDR1 is SGDLS and CDR2 is YYNGEE. After removal of 4 bases from V and 4 bases from J, the junction contained 4 bases not matched to a gene. The CDR3 loop is CASSTTGGATGELFF. CDR3 in DNA: TGTGCCAGCAGCACGACAGGGGGCGCCACCGGGGAGCTGTTTTTT.

The J gene is TRBJ2-1, the V gene TRBV6-4, with a possible D match to TRBD1 (6 bases). The CDR3 loop spans 14 amino acids. The germline V gene encodes CDR1 MRHNA and CDR2 SNTAGT. V was clipped by 3 bases and J by 9 bases, with 15 bases between them. The CDR3 is CASSEKGLGGEQFF. In nucleotides, the CDR3 is TGTGCCAGCAGTGAGAAGGGGCTAGGGGGTGAGCAGTTCTTC.

The rearrangement uses TRBV7-2 and TRBJ2-5; 8 nucleotides line up with TRBD2. V shed 7 bases, J shed 3 bases, and the junction held 10 bases outside the gene matches. The length of the CDR3 is 15 residues. Germline V gives CDR1 SGHTA, CDR2 FQGNSA. CDR3 region: CASTEGLEYKETQYF. In DNA, the CDR3 is TGTGCCAGCACCGAGGGACTAGAGTATAAAGAGACCCAGTACTTC.

This clone was seen a single time. As DNA, the CDR3 is TGTGCCAGCAGCCTACTAGCAGGGGGGAGCCTACAAGAGACCCAGTACTTC. Translation gives CASSLLAGGSLQETQYF. This rearrangement joins TRBV9 to TRBJ2-5; D possibly corresponds to TRBD1 (7 bases). CDR3 size: 17 residues. V was cut by 4 bases and J by 2 bases, with 21 bases left in between. The germline gives CDR1 SGDLS, CDR2 YYNGEE.

The chain combines TRBV3-1 (or the pseudogene TRBV3-2) with TRBJ2-5; perhaps TRBD2 as D (7 bases). The length of the CDR3 is 16 residues. The germline V gene encodes CDR1 LGHDT and CDR2 YNNKEL (reference sequence). V lost 4 bases, J lost 4 bases, and 19 bases lay in between. CDR3 region: CASSPIRGGNIETQYF. DNA for the CDR3: TGTGCCAGCAGCCCCATTAGGGGGGGGAACATAGAGACCCAGTACTTC.

The chain carries TRBV2 and TRBJ1-1; the D is unclear. V gave up 8 bases and J gave up 1 base, with 11 bases separating them. The germline V gene encodes CDR1 SNHLY and CDR2 FYNNEI. This CDR3 comprises 13 residues. DNA of the CDR3: TGTGCCAGCCTCGTGTTTTCGAACACTGAAGCTTTCTTT. It yields the protein CASLVFSNTEAFF.